This TCR beta chain was retrieved from a study of glioma-infiltrating T cells after dendritic cell vaccination. The method was immunoSEQ multiplex PCR; TCRdb's version includes in-frame clones alone and lacks a portion of them. This sample has about 99,000 clones; roughly 79% occur once, and the top ten carry roughly 12%. This clone was recorded only once. The sequence was collected from a human donor with glioblastoma. The sample consisted of blood, taken before dendritic cell vaccination.

CDR3 loop: CAWRATGLGEAFF. CDR3 in DNA: TGTGCCTGGAGGGCGACAGGGTTGGGTGAAGCTTTCTTT. The chain combines TRBV30 with TRBJ1-1; the match to TRBD1 covers 7 bases. J lost 7 bases, V lost 3 bases, and 8 bases had no gene match. CDR1 is GTSNPN and CDR2 is SVGIG in the germline V gene (reference sequence). The CDR3 is 13 residues long.